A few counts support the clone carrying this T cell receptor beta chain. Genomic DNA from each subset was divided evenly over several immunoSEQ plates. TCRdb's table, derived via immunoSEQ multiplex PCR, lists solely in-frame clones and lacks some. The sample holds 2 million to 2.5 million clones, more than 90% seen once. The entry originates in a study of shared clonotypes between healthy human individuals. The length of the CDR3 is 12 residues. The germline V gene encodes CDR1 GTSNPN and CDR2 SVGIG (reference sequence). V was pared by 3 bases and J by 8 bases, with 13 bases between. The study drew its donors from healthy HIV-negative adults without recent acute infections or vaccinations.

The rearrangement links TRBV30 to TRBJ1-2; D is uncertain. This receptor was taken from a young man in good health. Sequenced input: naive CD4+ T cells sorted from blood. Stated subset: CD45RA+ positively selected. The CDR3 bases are TGTGCCTGGAGGGTCAATTCAGAGGGCTACACCTTC. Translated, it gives CAWRVNSEGYTF.